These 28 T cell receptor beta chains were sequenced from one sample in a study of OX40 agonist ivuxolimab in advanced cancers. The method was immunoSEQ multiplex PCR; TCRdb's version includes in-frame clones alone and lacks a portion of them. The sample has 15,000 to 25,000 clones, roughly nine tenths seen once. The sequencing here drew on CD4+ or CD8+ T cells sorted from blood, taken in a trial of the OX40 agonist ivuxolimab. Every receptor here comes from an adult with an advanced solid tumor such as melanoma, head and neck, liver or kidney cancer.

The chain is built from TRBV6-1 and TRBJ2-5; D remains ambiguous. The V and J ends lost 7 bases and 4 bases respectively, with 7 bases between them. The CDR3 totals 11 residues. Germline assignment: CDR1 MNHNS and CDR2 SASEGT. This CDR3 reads CASTPSETQYF. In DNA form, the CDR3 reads TGTGCCAGCACCCCCTCAGAGACCCAGTACTTC.

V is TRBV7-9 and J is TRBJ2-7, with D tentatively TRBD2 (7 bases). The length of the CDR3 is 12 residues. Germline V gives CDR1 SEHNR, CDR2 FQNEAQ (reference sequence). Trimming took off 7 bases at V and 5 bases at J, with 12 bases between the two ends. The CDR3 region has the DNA TGTGCCAGCAAGGAGGGGGGGGACGAGCAGTACTTC. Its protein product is CASKEGGDEQYF.

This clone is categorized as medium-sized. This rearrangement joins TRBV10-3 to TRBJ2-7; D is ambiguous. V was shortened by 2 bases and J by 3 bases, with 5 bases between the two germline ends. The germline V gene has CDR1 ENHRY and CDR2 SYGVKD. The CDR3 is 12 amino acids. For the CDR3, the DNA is TGTGCCATCAGTGAGGAGGACTACGAGCAGTACTTC. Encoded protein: CAISEEDYEQYF.

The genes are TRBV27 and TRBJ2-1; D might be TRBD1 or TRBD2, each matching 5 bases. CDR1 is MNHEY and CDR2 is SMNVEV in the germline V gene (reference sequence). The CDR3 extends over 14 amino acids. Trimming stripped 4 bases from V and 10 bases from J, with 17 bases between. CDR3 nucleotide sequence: TGTGCCAGCAGTTCTACGAGGGGTATCCAGGAGCAGTTCTTC. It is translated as CASSSTRGIQEQFF.

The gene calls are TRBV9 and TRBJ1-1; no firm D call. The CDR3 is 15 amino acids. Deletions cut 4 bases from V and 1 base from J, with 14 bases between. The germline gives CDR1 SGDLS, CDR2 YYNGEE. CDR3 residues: CASSPHGVWNTEAFF. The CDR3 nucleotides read TGTGCCAGCAGCCCTCATGGGGTGTGGAACACTGAAGCTTTCTTT.

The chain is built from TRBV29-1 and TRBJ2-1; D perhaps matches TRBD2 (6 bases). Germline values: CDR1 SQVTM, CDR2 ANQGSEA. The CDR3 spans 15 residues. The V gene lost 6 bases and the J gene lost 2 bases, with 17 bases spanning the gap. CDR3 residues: CSVGGAGTAYNEQFF. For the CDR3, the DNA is TGCAGCGTCGGAGGGGCTGGGACGGCCTACAATGAGCAGTTCTTC.

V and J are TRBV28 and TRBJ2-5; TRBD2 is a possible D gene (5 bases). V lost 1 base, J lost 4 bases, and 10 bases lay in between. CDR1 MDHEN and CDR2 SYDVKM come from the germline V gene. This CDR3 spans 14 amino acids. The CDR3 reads CASSLFSSRETQYF. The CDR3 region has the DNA TGTGCCAGCAGTTTATTTTCTAGCCGAGAGACCCAGTACTTC.

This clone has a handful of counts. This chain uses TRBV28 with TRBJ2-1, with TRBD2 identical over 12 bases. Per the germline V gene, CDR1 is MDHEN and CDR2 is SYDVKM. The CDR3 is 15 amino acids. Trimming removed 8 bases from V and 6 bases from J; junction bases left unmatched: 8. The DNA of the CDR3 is TGTGCCAGCCACCGACTAGCGGGAGACCTCAATGAGCAGTTCTTC. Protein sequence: CASHRLAGDLNEQFF.

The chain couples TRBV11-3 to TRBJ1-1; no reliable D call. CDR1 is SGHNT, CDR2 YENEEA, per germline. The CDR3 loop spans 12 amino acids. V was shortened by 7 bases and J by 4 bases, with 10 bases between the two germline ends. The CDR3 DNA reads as TGTGCCAGCAAATCAGGCACCACTGAAGCTTTCTTT. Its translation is CASKSGTTEAFF. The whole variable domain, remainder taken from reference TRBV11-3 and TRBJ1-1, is EAGVVQSPRYKIIEKKQPVAFWCNPISGHNTLYWYLQNLGQGPELLIRYENEEAVDDSQLPKDRFSAERLKGVDSTLKIQPAELGDSAVYLCASKSGTTEAFFGQGTRLTVV.

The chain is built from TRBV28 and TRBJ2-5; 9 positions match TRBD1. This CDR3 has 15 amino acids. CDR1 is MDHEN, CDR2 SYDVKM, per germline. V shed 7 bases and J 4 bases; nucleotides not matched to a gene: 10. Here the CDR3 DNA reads TGTGCCAGCACAGCACAGGACAGGGGAAGAGAGACCCAGTACTTC. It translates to CASTAQDRGRETQYF.

DNA for the CDR3: TGCGCCAGCAGCCCCGGGACGAAGGATTACGAGCAGTACTTC. It yields the protein CASSPGTKDYEQYF. V gene TRBV4-3 combines with J gene TRBJ2-7; D might be TRBD1 or TRBD2, each matching 5 bases. Trimming cost V 4 bases and J 4 bases, with 14 bases left between them. Per germline, CDR1 LGHNA and CDR2 YSLEER. There are 14 residues in the CDR3.

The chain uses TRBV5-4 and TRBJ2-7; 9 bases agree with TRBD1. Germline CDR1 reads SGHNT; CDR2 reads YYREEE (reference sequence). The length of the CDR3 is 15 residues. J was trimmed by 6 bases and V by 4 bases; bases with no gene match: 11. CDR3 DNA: TGTGCCAGCAGCCCATGGGGACAGGGAGGCTCCGAGCAGTACTTC. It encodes CASSPWGQGGSEQYF.

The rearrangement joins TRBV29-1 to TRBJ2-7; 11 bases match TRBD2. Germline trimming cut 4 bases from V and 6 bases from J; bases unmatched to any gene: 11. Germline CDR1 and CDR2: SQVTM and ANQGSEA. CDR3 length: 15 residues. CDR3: CSVVTLAGGPIEQYF. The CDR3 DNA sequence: TGCAGCGTTGTCACCTTAGCGGGAGGGCCTATCGAGCAGTACTTC.

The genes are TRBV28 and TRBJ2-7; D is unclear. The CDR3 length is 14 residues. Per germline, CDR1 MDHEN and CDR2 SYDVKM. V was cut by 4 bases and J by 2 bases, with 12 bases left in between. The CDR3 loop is CASSSRVGAYEQYF. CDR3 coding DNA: TGTGCCAGCAGTTCTCGAGTCGGAGCCTACGAGCAGTACTTC.

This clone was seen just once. The CDR3 loop is CAWSATGGRGWDGYTF. The CDR3, as DNA: TGTGCCTGGAGTGCGACAGGGGGCCGTGGTTGGGATGGCTACACCTTC. The V and J genes are TRBV30 and TRBJ1-2, with 10 bases lining up with TRBD1. The CDR3 covers 16 residues. The V segment lost 1 base and the J segment 6 bases; nucleotides outside the gene matches: 11. Germline V gene lookup returns CDR1 GTSNPN and CDR2 SVGIG (reference sequence). Full variable domain (remainder filled in from reference TRBV30 and TRBJ1-2): SQTIHQWPATLVQPVGSPLSLECTVEGTSNPNLYWYRQAAGRGLQLLFYSVGIGQISSEVPQNLSASRPQDRQFILSSKKLLLSDSGFYLCAWSATGGRGWDGYTFGSGTRLTVV.

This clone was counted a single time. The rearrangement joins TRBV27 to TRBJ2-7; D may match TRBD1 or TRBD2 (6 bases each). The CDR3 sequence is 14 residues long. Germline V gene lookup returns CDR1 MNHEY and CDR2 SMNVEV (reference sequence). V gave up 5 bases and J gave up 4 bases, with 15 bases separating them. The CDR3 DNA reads TGTGCCAGCAGTCCCCTGGGGGGCGGGTACGAGCAGTACTTC. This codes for CASSPLGGGYEQYF.

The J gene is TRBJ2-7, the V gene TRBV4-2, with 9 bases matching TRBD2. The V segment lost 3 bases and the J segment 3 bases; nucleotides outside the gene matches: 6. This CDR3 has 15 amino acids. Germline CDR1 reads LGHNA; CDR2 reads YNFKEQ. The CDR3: CASSQETSGSYEQYF. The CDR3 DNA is TGTGCCAGCAGCCAGGAGACTAGCGGTAGCTACGAGCAGTACTTC.

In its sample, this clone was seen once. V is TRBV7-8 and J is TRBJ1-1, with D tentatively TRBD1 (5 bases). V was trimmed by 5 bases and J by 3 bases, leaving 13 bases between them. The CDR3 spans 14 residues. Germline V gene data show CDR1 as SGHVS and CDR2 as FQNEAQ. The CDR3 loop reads CASSPEGQDTEAFF. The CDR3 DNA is TGTGCCAGCAGCCCCGAGGGGCAGGACACTGAAGCTTTCTTT.

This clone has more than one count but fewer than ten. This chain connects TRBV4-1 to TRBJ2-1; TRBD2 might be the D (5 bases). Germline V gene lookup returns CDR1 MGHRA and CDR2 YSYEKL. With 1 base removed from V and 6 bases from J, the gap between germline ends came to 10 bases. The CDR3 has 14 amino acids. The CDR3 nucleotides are TGCGCCAGCAGCCAAGGAGGGCCGATCAATGAGCAGTTCTTC. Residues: CASSQGGPINEQFF.

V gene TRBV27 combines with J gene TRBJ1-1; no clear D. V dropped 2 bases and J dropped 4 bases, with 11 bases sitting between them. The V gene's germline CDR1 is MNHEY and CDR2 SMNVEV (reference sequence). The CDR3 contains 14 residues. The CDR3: CASSLRGFGTEAFF. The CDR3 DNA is TGTGCCAGCAGTTTACGAGGGTTCGGCACTGAAGCTTTCTTT.

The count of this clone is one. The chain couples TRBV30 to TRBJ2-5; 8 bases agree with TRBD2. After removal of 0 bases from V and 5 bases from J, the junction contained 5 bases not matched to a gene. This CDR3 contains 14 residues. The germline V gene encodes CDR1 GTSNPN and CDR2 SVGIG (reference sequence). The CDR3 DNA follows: TGTGCCTGGAGTGTGGGACTAGTCGGGGAGACCCAGTACTTC. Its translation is CAWSVGLVGETQYF.

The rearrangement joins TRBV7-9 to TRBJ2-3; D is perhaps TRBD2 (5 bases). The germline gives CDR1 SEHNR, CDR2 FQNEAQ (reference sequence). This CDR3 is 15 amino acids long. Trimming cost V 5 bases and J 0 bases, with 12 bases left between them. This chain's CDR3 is CASSPGLPSTDTQYF. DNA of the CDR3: TGTGCCAGCAGCCCGGGATTACCCAGCACAGATACGCAGTATTTT. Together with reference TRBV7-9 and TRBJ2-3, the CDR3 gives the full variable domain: DTGVSQNPRHKITKRGQNVTFRCDPISEHNRLYWYRQTLGQGPEFLTYFQNEAQLEKSRLLSDRFSAERPKGSFSTLEIQRTEQGDSAMYLCASSPGLPSTDTQYFGPGTRLTVL.

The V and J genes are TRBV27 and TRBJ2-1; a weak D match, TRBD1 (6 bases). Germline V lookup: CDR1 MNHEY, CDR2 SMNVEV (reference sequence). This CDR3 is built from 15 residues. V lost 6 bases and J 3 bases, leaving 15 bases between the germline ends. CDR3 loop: CASSLTGLGYNEQFF. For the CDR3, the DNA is TGTGCCAGCAGCTTAACAGGGTTGGGCTACAATGAGCAGTTCTTC.

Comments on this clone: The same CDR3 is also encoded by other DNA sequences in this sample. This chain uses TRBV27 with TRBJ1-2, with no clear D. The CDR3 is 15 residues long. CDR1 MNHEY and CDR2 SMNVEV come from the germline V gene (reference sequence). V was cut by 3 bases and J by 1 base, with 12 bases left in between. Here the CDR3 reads CASSFARGINYGYTF. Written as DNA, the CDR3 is TGTGCCAGCAGTTTCGCGAGAGGGATTAACTATGGCTACACCTTC.

The CDR3 here is CASSHGGAFF. As DNA, the CDR3 is TGTGCCAGCAGCCACGGAGGAGCTTTCTTT. This sequence joins TRBV6-6 and TRBJ1-1, with unresolved D. Deletions cut 6 bases from V and 10 bases from J, with 9 bases between. The CDR3 covers 10 residues. Germline V gives CDR1 MNHNY, CDR2 SVGAGI (reference sequence).

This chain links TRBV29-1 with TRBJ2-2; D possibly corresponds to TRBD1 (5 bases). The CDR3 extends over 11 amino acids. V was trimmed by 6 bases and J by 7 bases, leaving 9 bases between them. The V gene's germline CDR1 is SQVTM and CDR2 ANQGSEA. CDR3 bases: TGCAGCGTGCAGGGTGACGGGGAGCTGTTTTTT. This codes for CSVQGDGELFF.

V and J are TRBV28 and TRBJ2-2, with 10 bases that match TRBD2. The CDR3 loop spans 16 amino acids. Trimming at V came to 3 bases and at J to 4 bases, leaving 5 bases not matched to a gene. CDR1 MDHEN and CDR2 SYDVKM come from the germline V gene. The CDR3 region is CASSFLSGRVTGELFF. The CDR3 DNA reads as TGTGCCAGCAGTTTTTTGAGCGGGAGGGTCACCGGGGAGCTGTTTTTT. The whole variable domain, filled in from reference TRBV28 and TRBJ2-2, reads DVKVTQSSRYLVKRTGEKVFLECVQDMDHENMFWYRQDPGLGLRLIYFSYDVKMKEKGDIPEGYSVSREKKERFSLILESASTNQTSMYLCASSFLSGRVTGELFFGEGSRLTVL.

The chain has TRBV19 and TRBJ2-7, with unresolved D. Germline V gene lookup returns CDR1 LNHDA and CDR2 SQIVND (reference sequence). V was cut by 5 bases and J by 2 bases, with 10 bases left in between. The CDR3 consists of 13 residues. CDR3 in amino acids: CASSPGLTYEQYF. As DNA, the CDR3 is TGTGCCAGTAGTCCCGGGCTCACCTACGAGCAGTACTTC.